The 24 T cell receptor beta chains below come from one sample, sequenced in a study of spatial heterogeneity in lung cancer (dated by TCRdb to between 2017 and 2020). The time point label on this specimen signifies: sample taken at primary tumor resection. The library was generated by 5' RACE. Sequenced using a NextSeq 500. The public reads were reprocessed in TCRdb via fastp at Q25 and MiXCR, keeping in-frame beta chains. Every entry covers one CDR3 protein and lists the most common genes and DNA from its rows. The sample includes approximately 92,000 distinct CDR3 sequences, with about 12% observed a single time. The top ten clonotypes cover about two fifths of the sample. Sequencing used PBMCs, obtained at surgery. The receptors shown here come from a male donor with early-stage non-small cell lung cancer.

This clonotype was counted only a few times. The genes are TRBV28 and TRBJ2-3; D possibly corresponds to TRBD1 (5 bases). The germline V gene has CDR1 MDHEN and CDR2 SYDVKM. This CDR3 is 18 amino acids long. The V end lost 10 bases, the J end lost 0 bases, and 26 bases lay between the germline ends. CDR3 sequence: CATFWTREKFISTDTQYF. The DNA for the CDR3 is TGTGCCACCTTTTGGACAAGAGAAAAGTTCATTAGCACAGATACGCAGTATTTT. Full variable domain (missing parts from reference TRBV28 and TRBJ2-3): DVKVTQSSRYLVKRTGEKVFLECVQDMDHENMFWYRQDPGLGLRLIYFSYDVKMKEKGDIPEGYSVSREKKERFSLILESASTNQTSMYLCATFWTREKFISTDTQYFGPGTRLTVL.

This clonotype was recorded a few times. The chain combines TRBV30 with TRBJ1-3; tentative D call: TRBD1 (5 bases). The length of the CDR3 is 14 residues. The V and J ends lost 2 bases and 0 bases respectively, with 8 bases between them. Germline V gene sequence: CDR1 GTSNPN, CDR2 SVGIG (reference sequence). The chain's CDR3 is CAWSPGISGNTIYF. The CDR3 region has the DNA TGTGCCTGGAGTCCAGGGATCTCTGGAAACACCATATATTTT.

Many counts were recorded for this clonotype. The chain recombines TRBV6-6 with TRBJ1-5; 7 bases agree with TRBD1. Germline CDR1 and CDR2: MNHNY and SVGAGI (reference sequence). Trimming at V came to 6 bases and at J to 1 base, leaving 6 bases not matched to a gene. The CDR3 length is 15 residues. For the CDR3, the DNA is TGTGCCAGCAGAAGTACGGGACAGAGCAATCAGCCCCAGCATTTT. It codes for CASRSTGQSNQPQHF.

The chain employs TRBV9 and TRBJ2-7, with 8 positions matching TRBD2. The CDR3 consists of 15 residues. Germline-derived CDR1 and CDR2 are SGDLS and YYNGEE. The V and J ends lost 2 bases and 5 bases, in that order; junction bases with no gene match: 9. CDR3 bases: TGTGCCAGCAGCGTCGAAGCCGGGGGGGCCAACGAGCAGTACTTC. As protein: CASSVEAGGANEQYF.

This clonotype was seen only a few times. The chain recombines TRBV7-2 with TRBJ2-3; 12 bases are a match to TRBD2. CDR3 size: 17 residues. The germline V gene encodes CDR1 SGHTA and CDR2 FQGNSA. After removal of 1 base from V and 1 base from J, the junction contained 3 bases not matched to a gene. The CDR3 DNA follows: TGTGCCAGCAGCTTAGGTTGGACTAGCGGGGGCACAGATACGCAGTATTTT. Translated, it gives CASSLGWTSGGTDTQYF.

CDR3: CASSSSGTSERGYTF. The CDR3 DNA is TGCGCCAGCAGCAGCTCCGGGACCTCAGAGCGCGGCTACACCTTC. The genes are TRBV5-1 and TRBJ1-2; D perhaps matches TRBD1 (5 bases). V lost 4 bases, J lost 8 bases, and 21 bases lay in between. From germline, CDR1 is SGHRS and CDR2 YFSETQ. The CDR3 spans 15 residues.

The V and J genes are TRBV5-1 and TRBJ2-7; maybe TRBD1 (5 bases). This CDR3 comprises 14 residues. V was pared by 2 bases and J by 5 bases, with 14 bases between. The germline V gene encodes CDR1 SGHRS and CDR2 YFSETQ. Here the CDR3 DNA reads TGCGCCAGCAGCTTTATGCAGGGTCGGGACGAGCAGTACTTC. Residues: CASSFMQGRDEQYF.

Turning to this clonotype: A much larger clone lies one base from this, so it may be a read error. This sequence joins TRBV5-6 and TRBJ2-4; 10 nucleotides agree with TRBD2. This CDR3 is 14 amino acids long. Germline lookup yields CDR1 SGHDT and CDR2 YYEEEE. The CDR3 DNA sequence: TGTGCCAGCAGCCCCGGACTAGCGGTAAACACTCAGTACTTC. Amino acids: CASSPGLAVNTQYF.

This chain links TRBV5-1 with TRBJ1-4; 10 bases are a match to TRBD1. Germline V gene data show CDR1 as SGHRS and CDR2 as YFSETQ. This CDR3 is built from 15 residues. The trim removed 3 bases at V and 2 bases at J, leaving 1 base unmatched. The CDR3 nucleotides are TGCGCCAGCAGCTCGGGACAGGGGACTAATGAAAAACTGTTTTTT. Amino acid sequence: CASSSGQGTNEKLFF. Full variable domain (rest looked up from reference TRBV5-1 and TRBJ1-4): KAGVTQTPRYLIKTRGQQVTLSCSPISGHRSVSWYQQTPGQGLQFLFEYFSETQRNKGNFPGRFSGRQFSNSRSEMNVSTLELGDSALYLCASSSGQGTNEKLFFGSGTQLSVL.

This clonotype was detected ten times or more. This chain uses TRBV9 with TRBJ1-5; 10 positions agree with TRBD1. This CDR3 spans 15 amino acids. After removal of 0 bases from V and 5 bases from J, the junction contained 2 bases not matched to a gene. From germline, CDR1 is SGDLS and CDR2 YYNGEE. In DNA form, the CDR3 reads TGTGCCAGCAGCGTAGACGACAGGGGGCATCAGCCCCAGCATTTT. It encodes CASSVDDRGHQPQHF.

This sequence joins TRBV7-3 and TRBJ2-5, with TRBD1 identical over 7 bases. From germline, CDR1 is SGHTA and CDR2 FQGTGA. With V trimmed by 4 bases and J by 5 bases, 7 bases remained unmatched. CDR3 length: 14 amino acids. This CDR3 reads CASSSNRQGETQYF. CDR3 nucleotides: TGTGCCAGCAGCTCAAATCGACAGGGCGAGACCCAGTACTTC.

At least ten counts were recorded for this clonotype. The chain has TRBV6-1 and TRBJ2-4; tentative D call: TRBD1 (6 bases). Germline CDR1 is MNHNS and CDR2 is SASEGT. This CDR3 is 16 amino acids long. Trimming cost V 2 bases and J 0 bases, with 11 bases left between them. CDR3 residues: CASSELQGVAKNIQYF. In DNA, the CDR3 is TGTGCCAGCAGTGAACTACAGGGAGTAGCCAAAAACATTCAGTACTTC.

CDR3 sequence: CASSARTPGSYNEQFF. CDR3 DNA sequence: TGTGCCAGCAGCGCCCGGACCCCGGGCTCCTACAATGAGCAGTTCTTC. The V and J genes are TRBV9 and TRBJ2-1, with D unresolved. The germline gives CDR1 SGDLS, CDR2 YYNGEE. The CDR3 runs to 16 residues. V lost 3 bases and J lost 0, with 13 bases in between.

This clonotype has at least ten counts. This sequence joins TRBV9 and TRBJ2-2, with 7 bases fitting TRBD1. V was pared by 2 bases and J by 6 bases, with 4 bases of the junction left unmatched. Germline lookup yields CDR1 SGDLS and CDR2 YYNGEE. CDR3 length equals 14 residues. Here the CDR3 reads CASSVLQGPGELFF. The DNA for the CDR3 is TGTGCCAGCAGCGTTCTACAGGGGCCCGGGGAGCTGTTTTTT.

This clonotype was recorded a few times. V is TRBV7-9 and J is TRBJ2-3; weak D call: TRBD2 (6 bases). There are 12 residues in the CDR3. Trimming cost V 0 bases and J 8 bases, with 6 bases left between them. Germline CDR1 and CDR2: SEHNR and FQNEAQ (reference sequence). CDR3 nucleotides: TGTGCCAGCAGCTTAGCTAGCGGTACGCAGTATTTT. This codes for CASSLASGTQYF.

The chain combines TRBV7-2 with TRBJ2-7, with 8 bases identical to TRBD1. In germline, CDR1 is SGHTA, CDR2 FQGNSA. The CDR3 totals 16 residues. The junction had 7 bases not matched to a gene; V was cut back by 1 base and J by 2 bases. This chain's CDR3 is CASSLGDRHLPYEQYF. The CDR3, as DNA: TGTGCCAGCAGCTTAGGGGACAGGCACCTGCCCTACGAGCAGTACTTC.

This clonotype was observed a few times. The CDR3 loop is CASSQEMSGLETQYF. CDR3 sequence (DNA): TGTGCCAGCAGCCAAGAAATGAGTGGGTTGGAGACCCAGTACTTC. This chain links TRBV4-2 with TRBJ2-5; D is ambiguous. Trimming left V 0 bases short and J 5 bases short, with 13 bases between. Germline V gene data show CDR1 as LGHNA and CDR2 as YNFKEQ. This CDR3 has 15 amino acids.

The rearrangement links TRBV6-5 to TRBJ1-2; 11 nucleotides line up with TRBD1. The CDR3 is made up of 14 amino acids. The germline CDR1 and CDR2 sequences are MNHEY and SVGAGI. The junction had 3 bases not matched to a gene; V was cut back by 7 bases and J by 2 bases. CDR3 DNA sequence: TGTGCCAGCAAAAGGGACAGGGGGAACTATGGCTACACCTTC. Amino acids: CASKRDRGNYGYTF.

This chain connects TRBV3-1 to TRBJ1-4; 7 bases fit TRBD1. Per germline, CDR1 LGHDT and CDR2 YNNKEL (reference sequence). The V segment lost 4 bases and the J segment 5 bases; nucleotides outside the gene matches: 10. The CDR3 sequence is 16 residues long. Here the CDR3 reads CASSLRQGSPNEKLFF. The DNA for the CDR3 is TGTGCCAGCAGCCTTCGACAGGGTTCTCCCAATGAAAAACTGTTTTTT.

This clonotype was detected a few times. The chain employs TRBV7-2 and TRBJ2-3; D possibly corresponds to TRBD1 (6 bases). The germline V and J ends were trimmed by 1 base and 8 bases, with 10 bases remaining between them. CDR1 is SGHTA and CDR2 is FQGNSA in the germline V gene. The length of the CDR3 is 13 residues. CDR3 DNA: TGTGCCAGCAGCTTAGACAGGGAACGTACGCAGTATTTT. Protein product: CASSLDRERTQYF.

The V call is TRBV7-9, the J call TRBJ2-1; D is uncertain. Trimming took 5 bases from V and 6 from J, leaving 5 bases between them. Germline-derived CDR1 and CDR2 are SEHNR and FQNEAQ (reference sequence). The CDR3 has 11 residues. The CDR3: CASSPGNEQFF. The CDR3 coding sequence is TGTGCCAGCAGCCCCGGCAATGAGCAGTTCTTC. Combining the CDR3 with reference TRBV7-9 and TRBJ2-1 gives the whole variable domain DTGVSQNPRHKITKRGQNVTFRCDPISEHNRLYWYRQTLGQGPEFLTYFQNEAQLEKSRLLSDRFSAERPKGSFSTLEIQRTEQGDSAMYLCASSPGNEQFFGPGTRLTVL.

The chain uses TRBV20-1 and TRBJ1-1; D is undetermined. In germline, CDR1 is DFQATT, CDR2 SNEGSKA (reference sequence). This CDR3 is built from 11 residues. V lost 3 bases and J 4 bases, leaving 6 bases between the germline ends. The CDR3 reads CSASYTTEAFF. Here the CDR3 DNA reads TGCAGTGCTAGTTATACCACTGAAGCTTTCTTT.

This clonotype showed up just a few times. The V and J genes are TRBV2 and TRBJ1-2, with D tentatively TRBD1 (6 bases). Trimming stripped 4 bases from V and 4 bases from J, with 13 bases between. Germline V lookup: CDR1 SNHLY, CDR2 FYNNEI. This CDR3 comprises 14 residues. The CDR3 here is CASSGQGSLYGYTF. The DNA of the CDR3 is TGTGCCAGCAGTGGGCAGGGGTCCCTCTATGGCTACACCTTC.

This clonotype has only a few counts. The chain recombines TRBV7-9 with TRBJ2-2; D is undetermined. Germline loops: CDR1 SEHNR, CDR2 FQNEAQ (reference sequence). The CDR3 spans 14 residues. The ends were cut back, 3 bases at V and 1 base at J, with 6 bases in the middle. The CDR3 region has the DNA TGTGCCAGCAGCTTCGGTTGGAACACCGGGGAGCTGTTTTTT. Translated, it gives CASSFGWNTGELFF.